Following are 27 T cell receptor beta chains from one sample sequenced in a study of CD8+CD57+ T cells in acquired aplastic anemia. TCR beta VDJ and CDR3 were profiled, and genomic DNA was the template. TCRdb reprocessed the reads with MiXCR, giving one entry per CDR3 protein. The sample holds about 140,000 distinct CDR3 sequences, approximately 41% seen once. Material: sorted CD4+, CD8+, or CD8+CD57+ T cells (not recorded which) from PBMCs. The receptors come from a human donor in good health, serving as a control.

This clonotype was seen repeatedly, ten times or more. The rearrangement joins TRBV9 to TRBJ2-7; 8 bases are a match to TRBD2. CDR3 length: 16 residues. The V gene's germline CDR1 is SGDLS and CDR2 YYNGEE. V trimming: 0 bases; J trimming: 6 bases; junction bases outside the gene matches: 11. The CDR3 DNA reads as TGTGCCAGCAGCGTAGCAGAGGTCTGGCGGGGGGTCGAGCAGTACTTC. Translation gives CASSVAEVWRGVEQYF.

V and J are TRBV7-6 and TRBJ2-4, with D unresolved. Germline V lookup: CDR1 SGHVS, CDR2 FNYEAQ. Trimming cost V 1 base and J 6 bases, with 7 bases left between them. The CDR3 is made up of 13 amino acids. The DNA of the CDR3 is TGTGCCAGCAGCTTAGACGGACGAAACATTCAGTACTTC. This gives the protein CASSLDGRNIQYF.

This clonotype was seen ten or more times. The gene calls are TRBV12-3 or TRBV12-4 and TRBJ1-6, with TRBD1 identical over 7 bases. CDR3 length: 14 residues. Unmatched junction bases numbered 6, after V lost 7 bases and J lost 6 bases. The CDR3 DNA is TGTGCCAGCATGCGGGGACAGCCTAATTCACCCCTCCACTTT. Translating gives CASMRGQPNSPLHF.

The V gene is TRBV15, the J gene TRBJ1-5; 9 bases align to TRBD1. The J segment lost 7 bases and the V segment lost 9 bases, leaving 7 bases of the junction unmatched. The germline V gene encodes CDR1 LNHNV and CDR2 YYDKDF (reference sequence). The CDR3 loop spans 13 amino acids. The CDR3 loop reads CATRGTGRQPQHF. In nucleotides, the CDR3 is TGTGCCACTAGAGGGACAGGGAGGCAGCCCCAGCATTTT. Drawing the rest from reference TRBV15 and TRBJ1-5, the complete variable domain is DAMVIQNPRYQVTQFGKPVTLSCSQTLNHNVMYWYQQKSSQAPKLLFHYYDKDFNNEADTPDNFQSRRPNTSFCFLDIRSPGLGDTAMYLCATRGTGRQPQHFGDGTRLSIL.

This clonotype was seen only a few times. A junction boundary mismatches the germline segment, possibly from a read error. The chain couples TRBV19 to TRBJ1-2; a possible D gene is TRBD1 (5 bases). Germline V gene sequence: CDR1 LNHDA, CDR2 SQIVND (reference sequence). The CDR3 is 14 residues long. CDR3: CASSTRGGNYGYTF. The CDR3 region has the DNA TGCGCCAGTAGTACTAGGGGCGGCAACTATGGCTACACCTTC.

Concerning this clonotype itself: One end of the junction is discordant with germline, which a read error may explain. CDR3 loop: CATSDQRERGYTF. The CDR3 DNA reads as TGTGCCACCAGTGATCAAAGGGAACGTGGCTATACCTTC. The chain uses TRBV24-1 and TRBJ1-2, with unresolved D. The CDR3 loop spans 13 amino acids. Germline V lookup: CDR1 KGHDR, CDR2 SFDVKD.

This rearrangement joins TRBV29-1 to TRBJ2-3; TRBD2 aligns across 8 bases. Trimming took 6 bases from V and 4 from J; bases not matched to a gene: 12. This CDR3 region has 15 residues. The V gene's germline CDR1 is SQVTM and CDR2 ANQGSEA. The CDR3 coding sequence is TGCAGCGTCGAGACCGGGACCGGGGGGGCAGATACGCAGTATTTT. Translation: CSVETGTGGADTQYF.

This clonotype came up many times. The V call is TRBV12-3 or TRBV12-4, the J call TRBJ1-2; 8 nucleotides match TRBD1. This CDR3 is 13 amino acids long. V trimming: 5 bases; J trimming: 5 bases; junction bases outside the gene matches: 4. The CDR3 region is CASSNTGGYGYTF. Written as DNA, the CDR3 is TGTGCCAGCAGTAATACAGGGGGGTATGGCTACACCTTC.

The chain joins TRBV18 to TRBJ2-1; 15 bases align to TRBD2. CDR3 size: 19 residues. V lost 4 bases and J lost 6; bases outside the gene matches: 13. Germline-derived CDR1 and CDR2 are KGHSH and LQKENI. As DNA, the CDR3 is TGTGCCAGCTCACGGACTAGCGGGGGGGCCTTGGCAGATTCCAATGAGCAGTTCTTC. It yields the protein CASSRTSGGALADSNEQFF. The full variable domain, in which reference TRBV18 and TRBJ2-1 provide the parts outside the CDR3, is NAGVMQNPRHLVRRRGQEARLRCSPMKGHSHVYWYRQLPEEGLKFMVYLQKENIIDESGMPKERFSAEFPKEGPSILRIQQVVRGDSAAYFCASSRTSGGALADSNEQFFGPGTRLTVL.

The table lists this clonotype with many counts. The chain joins TRBV6-1 to TRBJ2-7; perhaps TRBD2 as D (6 bases). The CDR3 covers 15 residues. The germline V and J ends were trimmed by 8 bases and 2 bases, with 19 bases remaining between them. Per the germline V gene, CDR1 is MNHNS and CDR2 is SASEGT. In nucleotides, the CDR3 is TGTGCCAGCCATTATTCTGGCGGGACGCCCTACGAGCAGTACTTC. Its translation is CASHYSGGTPYEQYF.

V usage is TRBV27 and J usage is TRBJ1-1, with a possible D match to TRBD1 (6 bases). CDR1 is MNHEY, CDR2 SMNVEV, per germline (reference sequence). V was shortened by 5 bases and J by 6 bases, with 22 bases between the two germline ends. The CDR3 contains 16 residues. CDR3 nucleotide sequence: TGTGCCAGCAGTACAAGGGGCGGCAGGGGAGTGGCTGAAGCTTTCTTT. Protein product: CASSTRGGRGVAEAFF.

The chain couples TRBV10-3 to TRBJ1-2, with 10 bases identical to TRBD1. This CDR3 has 16 residues. CDR1 is ENHRY and CDR2 is SYGVKD in the germline V gene. V was pared by 4 bases and J by 4 bases, with 9 bases of the junction left unmatched. The CDR3 spells CAISGQGAKSLYGYTF. The CDR3 region has the DNA TGTGCCATCAGTGGACAGGGGGCCAAGAGCCTCTATGGCTACACCTTC.

This clonotype has a count of ten or more. The chain recombines TRBV20-1 with TRBJ2-5; D not certain. This CDR3 contains 14 residues. V lost 0 bases and J lost 5, with 13 bases in between. CDR1 is DFQATT, CDR2 SNEGSKA, per germline (reference sequence). The CDR3 loop is CSARDATQTETQYF. The CDR3 nucleotides are TGCAGTGCTAGAGACGCGACCCAAACGGAGACCCAGTACTTC.

This clonotype has ten or more counts. The chain employs TRBV5-4 and TRBJ2-3, with 13 bases that match TRBD2. Germline CDR1 reads SGHNT; CDR2 reads YYREEE (reference sequence). V was clipped by 3 bases and J by 5 bases; unmatched bases: 6. CDR3 length: 16 amino acids. DNA for the CDR3: TGTGCCAGCAGCTACGGACTAGCGGGAGTGGGAGATACGCAGTATTTT. This translates into CASSYGLAGVGDTQYF.

This clonotype was picked up many times. The V call is TRBV9, the J call TRBJ2-2, with D perhaps TRBD1 (6 bases). The CDR3 is 15 residues long. V lost 3 bases and J lost 5, with 14 bases in between. Germline V lookup: CDR1 SGDLS, CDR2 YYNGEE. This CDR3 reads CASSASGARTGELFF. For the CDR3, the DNA is TGTGCCAGCAGCGCCTCAGGGGCTCGGACCGGGGAGCTGTTTTTT.

This clonotype was picked up a small number of times. The CDR3 spells CATSDFRGGGEQYF. CDR3 in DNA: TGTGCCACCAGTGATTTTCGCGGGGGCGGGGAGCAGTACTTC. The chain links TRBV24-1 to TRBJ2-7; weak D call: TRBD2 (7 bases). Germline V gene data show CDR1 as KGHDR and CDR2 as SFDVKD. V was pared by 1 base and J by 7 bases, with 13 bases between. The length of the CDR3 is 14 residues.

Of note for this clonotype: A much larger clone sits a single nucleotide away, making a read error possible. This rearrangement joins TRBV20-1 to TRBJ2-1; the D is unclear. The CDR3 spans 16 residues. Germline assignment: CDR1 DFQATT and CDR2 SNEGSKA (reference sequence). The CDR3 nucleotides are TGCAGTGCTAGGCGCCGACGGATACTCTCCTACGATGAGCAGTTCTTC. Protein sequence: CSARRRRILSYDEQFF.

This clonotype showed up just a few times. The V and J genes are TRBV7-9 and TRBJ1-3; D call uncertain. The CDR3 runs 12 residues. Germline CDR1 is SEHNR and CDR2 is FQNEAQ (reference sequence). The V and J ends lost 6 bases and 4 bases respectively, with 7 bases between them. The CDR3, as DNA: TGTGCCAGCAGGCTCCCGGGAAACACCATATATTTT. Its translation: CASRLPGNTIYF.

The chain joins TRBV10-2 to TRBJ1-5; D might be TRBD1 (5 bases). Germline V lookup: CDR1 WSHSY, CDR2 SAAADI. V shed 7 bases and J shed 2 bases, with 12 bases lying between them. This CDR3 is 14 amino acids long. Here the CDR3 DNA reads TGCGCCAGCACCCTGGGAGGGGGCAATCAGCCCCAGCATTTT. Protein sequence: CASTLGGGNQPQHF.

This clonotype has a handful of counts. CDR3 in DNA: TGTGCCAGTAGTGTGGCCACAGGGAGTTCTGGCTACACCTTC. Translated: CASSVATGSSGYTF. The chain uses TRBV19 and TRBJ1-2; D perhaps matches TRBD1 (6 bases). The CDR3 has 14 residues. Between the trimmed V and J ends, which lost 5 bases and 7 bases, there was a span of 17 bases. Germline assignment: CDR1 LNHDA and CDR2 SQIVND (reference sequence).

At least ten counts were recorded for this clonotype. The genes are TRBV24-1 and TRBJ2-3, with 10 bases aligning to TRBD1. The CDR3 totals 16 residues. J lost 3 bases, V lost 4 bases, and 6 bases had no gene match. Per germline, CDR1 KGHDR and CDR2 SFDVKD. CDR3 sequence (DNA): TGTGCCACCAGTGACCCCGGGACAGGGGAAACAGATACGCAGTATTTT. Translation: CATSDPGTGETDTQYF.

This clonotype was picked up a small number of times. The chain has TRBV2 and TRBJ1-1; D remains ambiguous. V dropped 0 bases and J dropped 6 bases, with 8 bases sitting between them. CDR1 and CDR2 (germline): SNHLY, FYNNEI. CDR3 length equals 13 residues. Here the CDR3 reads CASSEAQFPEAFF. In nucleotides, the CDR3 is TGTGCCAGCAGTGAAGCCCAGTTCCCTGAAGCTTTCTTT. The full variable domain, rest sourced from reference TRBV2 and TRBJ1-1, is EPEVTQTPSHQVTQMGQEVILRCVPISNHLYFYWYRQILGQKVEFLVSFYNNEISEKSEIFDDQFSVERPDGSNFTLKIRSTKLEDSAMYFCASSEAQFPEAFFGQGTRLTVV.

This chain joins TRBV25-1 and TRBJ2-3; D not certain. The germline V and J ends were trimmed by 4 bases and 4 bases, with 12 bases remaining between them. This CDR3 region has 14 residues. Germline-derived CDR1 and CDR2 are MGHDK and SYGVNS. CDR3 sequence reads: CASSALWEADTQYF. The CDR3 nucleotides read TGTGCCAGCAGTGCCCTATGGGAAGCAGATACGCAGTATTTT. Full variable domain (rest looked up from reference TRBV25-1 and TRBJ2-3): EADIYQTPRYLVIGTGKKITLECSQTMGHDKMYWYQQDPGMELHLIHYSYGVNSTEKGDLSSESTVSRIRTEHFPLTLESARPSHTSQYLCASSALWEADTQYFGPGTRLTVL.

This clonotype was seen only a few times. The chain couples TRBV27 to TRBJ1-5, with TRBD1 identical over 12 bases. With 4 bases clipped from V and 6 bases from J, the junction kept 1 base outside the gene matches. Germline lookup yields CDR1 MNHEY and CDR2 SMNVEV (reference sequence). The CDR3 consists of 14 residues. The CDR3 nucleotides read TGTGCCAGCAGTTCGGGACAGGGGGCTCAGCCCCAGCATTTT. Its translation: CASSSGQGAQPQHF.

This clonotype was counted ten times or more. The CDR3 DNA reads as TGTGCCAGTAGTAATGAGGACCCCTACGAGCAGTACTTC. The encoded protein is CASSNEDPYEQYF. This chain connects TRBV19 to TRBJ2-7; D gene unclear. V lost 4 bases and J lost 2, with 9 bases in between. CDR3 length: 13 residues. Germline CDR1 LNHDA, CDR2 SQIVND (reference sequence).

This clonotype has ten or more counts. V usage is TRBV12-3 or TRBV12-4 and J usage is TRBJ1-2; the D gene is possibly TRBD1 (5 bases). The V end was cut by 5 bases, the J end by 12 bases, with 37 bases between. The CDR3 length is 19 residues. The CDR3 bases are TGTGCCAGCAGTCCAACAAAGCTAACAGGAAACGGAAGGTTGCAGTTCCACACCTTC. This gives the protein CASSPTKLTGNGRLQFHTF.

As regards this clonotype: Germline and junction disagree at one end, which may indicate a read error. The chain uses TRBV29-1 and TRBJ1-1; D possibly corresponds to TRBD1 (5 bases). The CDR3 contains 12 residues. Germline V CDR1 and CDR2: SQVTM, ANQGSEA. In DNA, the CDR3 is TGCAGCGTCGGGGCCCGGAACACTGAGGCTTTCTTT. Encoded protein: CSVGARNTEAFF. Using reference TRBV29-1 and TRBJ1-1 for the parts outside the CDR3, the full variable domain is SAVISQKPSRDICQRGTSLTIQCQVDSQVTMMFWYRQQPGQSLTLIATANQGSEATYESGFVIDKFPISRPNLTFSTLTVSNMSPEDSSIYLCSVGARNTEAFFGQGTRLTVV.